These 20 T cell receptor beta chains were all obtained from the same sample, sequenced in a study of early T cells in non-severe SARS-CoV-2 infection. TCRdb itself ran the 5' RACE reads through MiXCR, one entry per CDR3 protein. Of around 40,000 distinct CDR3 sequences listed, 5% to 6.5% are singletons. The sequenced sample was whole blood. These receptors all stem from an adult who was a healthcare worker with PCR-confirmed SARS-CoV-2 infection or an uninfected control (not recorded which).

This clonotype was counted ten times or more. V gene TRBV5-1 combines with J gene TRBJ2-3, with D uncertain. Germline values: CDR1 SGHRS, CDR2 YFSETQ. The CDR3 has 14 amino acids. Trimming stripped 1 base from V and 1 base from J, with 7 bases between. Here the CDR3 reads CASSLFGGTDTQYF. Here the CDR3 DNA reads TGCGCCAGCAGCTTGTTCGGCGGCACAGATACGCAGTATTTT.

In its sample, this clonotype was seen many times. This CDR3 reads CASSQGEGYSNQPQHF. The DNA of the CDR3 is TGCGCCAGCAGCCAAGGAGAGGGATATAGCAATCAGCCCCAGCATTTT. V usage is TRBV4-1 and J usage is TRBJ1-5, with D unresolved. CDR1 and CDR2 (germline): MGHRA, YSYEKL. The CDR3 runs 16 residues. V was trimmed by 1 base and J by 0 bases, leaving 10 bases between them.

This clonotype was counted at least ten times. CDR3 coding DNA: TGCAGTGCTAGAGGTGGAACTAGCGGGACATACAATGAGCAGTTCTTC. Translating gives CSARGGTSGTYNEQFF. This sequence joins TRBV20-1 and TRBJ2-1; 10 bases map to TRBD2. CDR3 size: 16 residues. Germline lookup yields CDR1 DFQATT and CDR2 SNEGSKA (reference sequence). Trimming took 1 base from V and 4 from J; bases not matched to a gene: 7.

Only a few counts were recorded for this clonotype. The chain is built from TRBV6-6 and TRBJ2-7; 11 bases fit TRBD2. The trim removed 0 bases at V and 1 base at J, leaving 5 bases unmatched. The CDR3 runs to 17 residues. CDR1 is MNHNY and CDR2 is SVGAGI in the germline V gene (reference sequence). The CDR3 coding sequence is TGTGCCAGCAGTTACTCGAGACTAGCGGGAATTTCCTACGAGCAGTACTTC. The encoded protein is CASSYSRLAGISYEQYF.

This clonotype occurred many times. The chain's CDR3 is CASSRGQGAEEQYF. The DNA for the CDR3 is TGTGCCAGTAGTCGGGGACAGGGGGCGGAAGAGCAGTACTTC. The chain employs TRBV19 and TRBJ2-7; 12 bases are shared with TRBD1. Germline lookup yields CDR1 LNHDA and CDR2 SQIVND (reference sequence). CDR3 size: 14 residues. V dropped 5 bases and J dropped 7; count of bases not matched to a gene: 6. Drawing the rest from reference TRBV19 and TRBJ2-7, the complete variable domain is DGGITQSPKYLFRKEGQNVTLSCEQNLNHDAMYWYRQDPGQGLRLIYYSQIVNDFQKGDIAEGYSVSREKKESFPLTVTSAQKNPTAFYLCASSRGQGAEEQYFGPGTRLTVT.

This clonotype came up many times. The chain combines TRBV18 with TRBJ1-2, with 7 nucleotides matching TRBD1. Germline loops: CDR1 KGHSH, CDR2 LQKENI. The CDR3 runs to 13 residues. V was clipped by 3 bases and J by 4 bases; unmatched bases: 2. As DNA, the CDR3 is TGTGCCAGCTCACCGGACAGGCGCTATGGCTACACCTTC. This encodes CASSPDRRYGYTF.

This clonotype was detected many times. The chain employs TRBV20-1 and TRBJ1-1; maybe TRBD1 (6 bases). Between the trimmed V and J ends, which lost 0 bases and 0 bases, there was a span of 14 bases. The length of the CDR3 is 16 residues. Germline V CDR1 and CDR2: DFQATT, SNEGSKA (reference sequence). As DNA, the CDR3 is TGCAGTGCTAGAGATCAGTACAGGGCGATGAACACTGAAGCTTTCTTT. Residues: CSARDQYRAMNTEAFF.

Ten or more counts support this clonotype. The chain recombines TRBV20-1 with TRBJ1-2, with TRBD1 identical over 7 bases. The CDR3 has 15 residues. After removal of 6 bases from V and 9 bases from J, the junction contained 19 bases not matched to a gene. Germline-derived CDR1 and CDR2 are DFQATT and SNEGSKA (reference sequence). The CDR3 DNA reads as TGCAGTGCCCTCACGACAGGGCCCGGGCATGGAAGCTACACCTTC. It encodes CSALTTGPGHGSYTF.

This clonotype has at least ten counts. The V gene is TRBV7-8, the J gene TRBJ1-1; 7 bases agree with TRBD1. Germline V CDR1 and CDR2: SGHVS, FQNEAQ. V shed 5 bases, J shed 1 base, and the junction held 16 bases outside the gene matches. The CDR3 has 18 residues. This CDR3 reads CASSPTRDRWTSNTEAFF. DNA of the CDR3: TGTGCCAGCAGCCCCACTCGGGACAGATGGACATCGAACACTGAAGCTTTCTTT.

This clonotype was seen repeatedly, ten times or more. This chain links TRBV7-2 with TRBJ2-5; TRBD1 matches 10 bases. The trim removed 5 bases at V and 3 bases at J, leaving 3 bases unmatched. The CDR3 is made up of 14 amino acids. The germline V gene has CDR1 SGHTA and CDR2 FQGNSA. The CDR3 reads CASSLDRGKETQYF. CDR3 nucleotide sequence: TGTGCCAGCAGCCTGGACAGGGGGAAAGAGACCCAGTACTTC.

In DNA form, the CDR3 reads TGTGCCACCAGCAGTACCGGACTTAGCACAGATACGCAGTATTTT. Its translation is CATSSTGLSTDTQYF. This chain connects TRBV24-1 to TRBJ2-3, with D maybe TRBD2 (5 bases). CDR3 length equals 15 residues. The ends were cut back, 7 bases at V and 0 bases at J, with 13 bases in the middle. Germline-derived CDR1 and CDR2 are KGHDR and SFDVKD.

This clonotype was picked up a small number of times. This chain links TRBV13 with TRBJ2-1; 8 bases line up with TRBD2. Per the germline V gene, CDR1 is PRHDT and CDR2 is FYEKMQ (reference sequence). The length of the CDR3 is 16 residues. V lost 5 bases and J lost 0; bases outside the gene matches: 6. In DNA form, the CDR3 reads TGTGCCAGCAGCGCCTTTAGCGGGAACTCCTACAATGAGCAGTTCTTC. Translated: CASSAFSGNSYNEQFF.

This clonotype was seen a handful of times. The chain joins TRBV29-1 to TRBJ2-1, with TRBD2 matching 12 bases. V was clipped by 5 bases and J by 6 bases; unmatched bases: 11. Germline assignment: CDR1 SQVTM and CDR2 ANQGSEA. CDR3 length: 16 residues. In DNA, the CDR3 is TGCAGCGTTTTAAGACTAGCGGGAGAGGAGGCCAATGAGCAGTTCTTC. It yields the protein CSVLRLAGEEANEQFF.

The table lists this clonotype with many counts. This rearrangement joins TRBV6-1 to TRBJ1-1, with D hard to call. Germline V gene lookup returns CDR1 MNHNS and CDR2 SASEGT. V gave up 6 bases and J gave up 5 bases, with 4 bases separating them. CDR3 length: 10 residues. The CDR3 spells CASRETEAFF. DNA for the CDR3: TGTGCCAGCAGGGAGACTGAAGCTTTCTTT.

Ten or more counts support this clonotype. The chain has TRBV6-5 and TRBJ2-7; 15 nucleotides agree with TRBD2. Germline CDR1 reads MNHEY; CDR2 reads SVGAGI. The CDR3 runs to 19 residues. V shed 4 bases and J 7 bases; nucleotides not matched to a gene: 17. The CDR3 DNA reads TGTGCCAGCAGTTTCAGGACAGGGGCAGGACTAGCGGGAGGGTGGGAGCAGTACTTC. This sequence encodes CASSFRTGAGLAGGWEQYF.

This clonotype has at least ten counts. The chain uses TRBV30 and TRBJ2-7; D possibly corresponds to TRBD1 (5 bases). The V gene's germline CDR1 is GTSNPN and CDR2 SVGIG (reference sequence). Trimming took off 0 bases at V and 5 bases at J, with 11 bases between the two ends. CDR3 length equals 13 residues. The CDR3 DNA is TGTGCCTGGAGTGTTGGGGCAGCACACGAGCAGTACTTC. Its protein is CAWSVGAAHEQYF.

This clonotype turned up a few times. This chain connects TRBV3-1 to TRBJ1-5, with unresolved D. From germline, CDR1 is LGHDT and CDR2 YNNKEL (reference sequence). Trimming took off 2 bases at V and 6 bases at J, with 5 bases between the two ends. The CDR3 runs 12 residues. The CDR3 protein is CASSQPVQPQHF. As DNA, the CDR3 is TGTGCCAGCAGCCAACCGGTTCAGCCCCAGCATTTT.

This clonotype has just a few counts. The V and J genes are TRBV20-1 and TRBJ2-1; no clear D. Germline assignment: CDR1 DFQATT and CDR2 SNEGSKA (reference sequence). V shed 5 bases and J shed 6 bases, with 11 bases lying between them. The CDR3 is 12 residues long. The CDR3 protein is CSADDRGNEQFF. The CDR3 DNA follows: TGCAGTGCTGACGATAGAGGCAATGAGCAGTTCTTC.

The chain is built from TRBV5-1 and TRBJ2-1, with TRBD2 as a possible D gene (6 bases). V gave up 2 bases and J gave up 5 bases, with 14 bases separating them. The CDR3 covers 15 residues. Germline V CDR1 and CDR2: SGHRS, YFSETQ. CDR3 coding DNA: TGCGCCAGCAGCTTATTTATGGGGGGTAACAATGAGCAGTTCTTC. Protein: CASSLFMGGNNEQFF.

This clonotype was counted at least ten times. The rearrangement joins TRBV7-6 to TRBJ1-1, with D unclear. Between the trimmed V and J ends, which lost 6 bases and 2 bases, there was a span of 16 bases. This CDR3 is 15 amino acids long. CDR1 is SGHVS, CDR2 FNYEAQ, per germline. This CDR3 reads CASRLGPRGNTEAFF. The DNA of the CDR3 is TGTGCCAGCAGATTGGGCCCGCGAGGAAACACTGAAGCTTTCTTT.